This T cell receptor beta chain was sequenced for a study of T cells in Graves' hyperthyroidism and ophthalmopathy. Those patients with uncontrolled infection, other autoimmune disease, pregnancy or lactation were excluded. Amplification targeted TCR beta CDR3 regions from RNA transcripts. With the HTBI primer set, the TCR CDR3 went through a first round of RT-PCR. TCRdb passed the multiplex PCR reads through MiXCR, listing each CDR3 protein once. This sample yields over 650,000 distinct CDR3 sequences, of which 45% are seen a single time; about 7% belongs to the top ten. From germline, CDR1 is MNHNS and CDR2 SASEGT. Trimming took off 8 bases at V and 0 bases at J, with 14 bases between the two ends. The CDR3 length is 15 residues.

The receptor comes from an adult man with Graves' disease, either hyperthyroidism or ophthalmopathy (not recorded which). J is TRBJ1-5 and V is TRBV6-1; a possible D gene is TRBD1 (6 bases). The sequenced material came from peripheral blood or thyroid tissue (not recorded which). In nucleotides, the CDR3 is TGTGCCAGCCAATCCGGGACATTTAGCAATCAGCCCCAGCATTTT. Amino acids: CASQSGTFSNQPQHF.